This T cell receptor beta chain was identified during a study of siplizumab effects on memory and regulatory T cells. Measured with immunoSEQ multiplex PCR; TCRdb has only the in-frame clones, and not every one. The table includes about 82,000 clones, roughly 89% detected once. This clone was found a few times. The sequence was obtained from a human donor in good health. The sequencing sample was made of Tregs sorted from blood.

CDR3 region: CSAQQAPWLKDEQYF. CDR3 nucleotide sequence: TGCAGCGCCCAACAGGCCCCCTGGTTGAAGGACGAGCAGTACTTC. The chain carries TRBV29-1 and TRBJ2-7, with D possibly being TRBD1 (5 bases). Trimming removed 7 bases at V and 5 bases at J, with 24 bases between. CDR1 is SQVTM and CDR2 is ANQGSEA in the germline V gene. CDR3 length: 15 residues.